A single sample is the source of the 5 T cell receptor beta chains below, sequenced in a study of identical twins. TCRdb re-analysed the 5' RACE reads in MiXCR, keeping a single row per CDR3 protein. The sample yields under 900,000 distinct CDR3 sequences, roughly 12% seen once. This sample was shared with a second study, whose subject was yellow fever vaccine responses in identical twins.

Sequenced: PBMCs. These receptor sequences come from a young woman in good health.

This clonotype was seen repeatedly, ten times or more. The V and J genes are TRBV25-1 and TRBJ2-2, with 7 positions matching TRBD1. CDR1 MGHDK and CDR2 SYGVNS come from the germline V gene. The CDR3 totals 14 residues. V lost 8 bases and J lost 4; bases outside the gene matches: 7. Here the CDR3 reads CASVTGVGTGELFF. DNA of the CDR3: TGTGCCAGCGTCACAGGGGTTGGCACCGGGGAGCTGTTTTTT.

The V and J genes are TRBV6-1 and TRBJ1-4; TRBD1 aligns across 9 bases. This CDR3 is 14 amino acids long. Germline assignment: CDR1 MNHNS and CDR2 SASEGT. The junction had 8 bases not matched to a gene; V was cut back by 7 bases and J by 8 bases. The CDR3 nucleotides are TGTGCCAGCAACCCCGGGACAGGGCCGGAAAAACTGTTTTTT. Amino acid sequence: CASNPGTGPEKLFF.

The chain carries TRBV20-1 and TRBJ2-1, with a possible D match to TRBD1 (6 bases). Deletions cut 3 bases from V and 3 bases from J, with 18 bases between. This CDR3 comprises 16 residues. Germline-derived CDR1 and CDR2 are DFQATT and SNEGSKA (reference sequence). The CDR3 bases are TGCAGTGCTAGGGGCAGGGGACCGGCAATCTACAATGAGCAGTTCTTC. Translated: CSARGRGPAIYNEQFF.

The CDR3: CASSNRDRGFGLFF. The CDR3 nucleotides are TGTGCCAGCAGCAATCGGGACAGGGGGTTTGGACTGTTTTTT. V is TRBV11-2 and J is TRBJ1-4; 11 nucleotides match TRBD1. The CDR3 is made up of 14 amino acids. V dropped 5 bases and J dropped 13; count of bases not matched to a gene: 9. The V gene's germline CDR1 is SGHAT and CDR2 FQNNGV.

V gene TRBV15 combines with J gene TRBJ2-1; D is ambiguous. The CDR3 sequence is 16 residues long. The V end lost 0 bases, the J end lost 0 bases, and 9 bases lay between the germline ends. Germline V gene sequence: CDR1 LNHNV, CDR2 YYDKDF (reference sequence). Here the CDR3 reads CATSRDLPSSYNEQFF. DNA for the CDR3: TGTGCCACCAGCAGAGATCTCCCGAGCTCCTACAATGAGCAGTTCTTC.